This TCR beta chain was sequenced during a study of identifying expanded T cells in peripheral blood. Notes on the study in general: Across healthy donors, higher total template counts meant significantly greater approximately two-week count variance. Over two and four weeks, about 15 and 18 clones changed, versus 1.2 between replicates.

Collection occurred without any documented infections or immune events in donors. The CDR3 totals 14 residues. Trimming pared 5 bases from V and 1 base from J, leaving 12 bases between. CDR1 and CDR2 from the germline V gene are SGHRS and YFSETQ. Clones were sequenced by immunoSEQ multiplex PCR, and TCRdb holds only the in-frame ones, with some missing. The repertoire holds about 100,000 clones, with 87% as singletons. In the case of this clone: As yet, its antigen is unknown.

V usage is TRBV5-1 and J usage is TRBJ1-1, with D hard to call. The source material was blood. This TCR was sampled from a person aged 18 to 75 in good health. The CDR3 loop is CASRLTWGNTEAFF. The CDR3 coding sequence is TGCGCCAGCAGACTGACTTGGGGGAACACTGAAGCTTTCTTT.